This section outlines one TCR beta chain sequence together with its context. The CDR3 loop spans 14 amino acids. The ends were cut back, 5 bases at V and 8 bases at J, with 18 bases in the middle. Per the germline V gene, CDR1 is MNHEY and CDR2 is SVGEGT. The library targeted TCRbeta and was prepared with unique molecular identifiers. TCRdb reanalysed the PCR reads using MiXCR and keeps one entry per CDR3 protein. The table shows approximately 430,000 distinct CDR3 sequences, with under 20% occurring only once. These data originate in a study of T-cell reconstitution after alpha-beta-depleted transplantation in children.

The V and J genes are TRBV6-2 or TRBV6-3 and TRBJ1-2; possible D gene TRBD1, 6 bases. This clonotype was obtained from a boy younger than two who had a stem cell transplant for Wiskott-Aldrich syndrome, so the T cells may come from the graft donor. This specimen was PBMCs, mostly from graft donor cells, taken 360 days after TCRalphabeta/CD19-depleted stem cell transplant. The CDR3 region has the DNA TGTGCCAGCAGTCTACCCGGACAGTGGCAAGGCTACACCTTC. It translates to CASSLPGQWQGYTF.